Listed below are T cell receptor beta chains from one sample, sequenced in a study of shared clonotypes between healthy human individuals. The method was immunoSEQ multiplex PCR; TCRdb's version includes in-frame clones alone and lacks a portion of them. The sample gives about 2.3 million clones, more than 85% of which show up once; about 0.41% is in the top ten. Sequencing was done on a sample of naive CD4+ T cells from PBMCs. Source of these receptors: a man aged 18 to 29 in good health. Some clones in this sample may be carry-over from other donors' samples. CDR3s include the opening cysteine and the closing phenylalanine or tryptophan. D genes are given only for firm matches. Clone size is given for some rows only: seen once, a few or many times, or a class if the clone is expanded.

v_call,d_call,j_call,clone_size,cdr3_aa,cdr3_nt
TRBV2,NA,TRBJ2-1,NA,CASSVRGREIANEQFF,TGTGCCAGCAGTGTACGGGGGCGGGAGATCGCCAATGAGCAGTTCTTC
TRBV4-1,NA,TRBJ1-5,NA,CASTSREGLRDQPQHF,TGCGCCAGCACCTCCCGGGAAGGGCTAAGGGATCAGCCCCAGCATTTT
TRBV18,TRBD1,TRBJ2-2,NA,CASSQRQGSNTGELFF,TGTGCCAGCTCACAGCGACAGGGGTCGAACACCGGGGAGCTGTTTTTT
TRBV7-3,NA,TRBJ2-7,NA,CASSLPGREQYF,TGTGCCAGCAGCCTTCCTGGGCGGGAGCAGTACTTC
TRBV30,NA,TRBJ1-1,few,CAWTRLTVGSEAFF,TGTGCCTGGACCCGGTTGACGGTTGGCAGCGAAGCTTTCTTT
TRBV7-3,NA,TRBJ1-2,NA,CASSPFSGNYGYTF,TGTGCCAGCAGCCCCTTTAGCGGTAACTATGGCTACACCTTC
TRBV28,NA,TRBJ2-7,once,CASGMLVGHYEQYF,TGTGCCAGCGGCATGTTGGTGGGGCACTACGAGCAGTACTTC
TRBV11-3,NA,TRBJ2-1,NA,CASSLSRNNEQFF,TGTGCCAGCAGCTTGTCAAGAAACAATGAGCAGTTCTTC
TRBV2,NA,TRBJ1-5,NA,CASRRAGQPQHF,TGTGCCAGCAGGAGGGCAGGGCAGCCCCAGCATTTT
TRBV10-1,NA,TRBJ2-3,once,CASSEQRSTDTQYF,TGCGCCAGCAGTGAGCAGCGTAGCACAGATACGCAGTATTTT
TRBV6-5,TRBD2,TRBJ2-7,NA,CASSYSGGRSPYEQYF,TGTGCCAGCAGTTACTCCGGCGGGAGATCGCCCTACGAGCAGTACTTC
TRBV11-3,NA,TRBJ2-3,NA,CASSAARGWTDTQYF,TGTGCCAGCAGCGCCGCCAGGGGATGGACAGATACGCAGTATTTT
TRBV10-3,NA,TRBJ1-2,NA,CAIGQYGYTF,TGTGCCATCGGCCAATATGGCTACACCTTC
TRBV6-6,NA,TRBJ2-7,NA,CASSYRGAIYEQYF,TGTGCCAGCAGTTACAGGGGAGCCATCTACGAGCAGTACTTC
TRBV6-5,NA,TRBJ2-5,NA,CASSPPPGQYF,TGTGCCAGCAGCCCCCCCCCGGGCCAGTACTTC
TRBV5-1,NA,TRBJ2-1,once,CASSGTPGPDEQFF,TGCGCCAGCAGCGGGACGCCCGGACCCGATGAGCAGTTCTTC
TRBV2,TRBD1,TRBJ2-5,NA,CASIVDRASSTQYF,TGTGCCAGCATCGTTGACAGGGCTTCGTCGACCCAGTACTTC
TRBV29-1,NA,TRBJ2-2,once,CSVGGSTGELFF,TGCAGCGTTGGGGGTTCCACCGGGGAGCTGTTTTTT
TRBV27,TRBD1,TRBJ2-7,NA,CASSLLGTGESEQYF,TGTGCCAGCAGTTTATTAGGGACAGGGGAAAGTGAGCAGTACTTC
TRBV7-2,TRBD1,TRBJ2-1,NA,CASRRDRASYNEQFF,TGTGCCAGCAGGCGGGACAGGGCCTCCTACAATGAGCAGTTCTTC
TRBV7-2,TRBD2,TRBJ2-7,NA,CASSLAASGRVIHEQYF,TGTGCCAGCAGCTTAGCGGCTAGCGGGAGGGTAATCCACGAGCAGTACTTC
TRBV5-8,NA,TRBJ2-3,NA,CASSFDSRGTQYF,TGTGCCAGCAGCTTTGATAGCAGGGGTACGCAGTATTTT
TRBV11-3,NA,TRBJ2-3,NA,CASSHPSADTQYF,TGTGCCAGCAGCCATCCTTCCGCGGATACGCAGTATTTT
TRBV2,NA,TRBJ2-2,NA,CASSDHRVTGELFF,TGTGCCAGCAGTGATCACAGGGTAACCGGGGAGCTGTTTTTT
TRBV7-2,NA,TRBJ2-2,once,CASSLVGELFF,TGTGCCAGCAGCTTGGTAGGGGAGCTGTTTTTT
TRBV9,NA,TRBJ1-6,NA,CASSVEVRSPLHF,TGTGCCAGCAGCGTAGAAGTGCGTTCACCCCTCCACTTT
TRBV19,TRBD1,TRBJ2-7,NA,CASGPGQAIYEQYF,TGTGCCAGCGGGCCGGGACAGGCCATCTACGAGCAGTACTTC
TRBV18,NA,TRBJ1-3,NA,CASSPPVGGFSGNTIYF,TGTGCCAGCTCACCACCGGTAGGGGGGTTCTCTGGAAACACCATATATTTT
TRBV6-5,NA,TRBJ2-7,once,CASSYSDGPYEQYF,TGTGCCAGCAGTTATAGTGATGGGCCCTACGAGCAGTACTTC
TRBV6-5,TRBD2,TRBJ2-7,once,CASSYSGLVWEGEQYF,TGTGCCAGCAGTTACTCTGGACTAGTATGGGAGGGGGAGCAGTACTTC
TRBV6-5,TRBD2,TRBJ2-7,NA,CASSSGTNSYYEQYF,TGTGCCAGCAGCTCCGGGACTAATTCCTACTACGAGCAGTACTTC
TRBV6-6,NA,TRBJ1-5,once,CASNAVGGYGNQPQHF,TGTGCCAGCAACGCGGTTGGGGGCTATGGCAATCAGCCCCAGCATTTT
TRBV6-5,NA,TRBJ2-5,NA,CASSYRGRGQETQYF,TGTGCCAGCAGTTACCGGGGGCGGGGCCAAGAGACCCAGTACTTC
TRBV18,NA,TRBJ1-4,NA,CASSSASPEKLFF,TGTGCCAGCTCCTCGGCGTCGCCGGAAAAACTGTTTTTT
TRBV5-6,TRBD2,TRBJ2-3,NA,CASSFGTSGSPDTQYF,TGTGCCAGCAGCTTCGGGACTAGCGGGAGCCCAGATACGCAGTATTTT
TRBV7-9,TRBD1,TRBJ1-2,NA,CASSLGGTDYGYTF,TGTGCCAGCAGCTTAGGGGGGACAGACTATGGCTACACCTTC
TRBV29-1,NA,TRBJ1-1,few,CSVKGDTEAFF,TGCAGCGTGAAGGGGGACACTGAAGCTTTCTTT
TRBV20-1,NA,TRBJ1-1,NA,CSARSGLEAFF,TGCAGTGCTAGAAGTGGGCTCGAAGCTTTCTTT
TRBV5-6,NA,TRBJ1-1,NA,CASSITGGMNTEAFF,TGTGCCAGCAGCATCACGGGGGGGATGAACACTGAAGCTTTCTTT
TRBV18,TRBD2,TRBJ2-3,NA,CASSRTSGRLGDTQYF,TGTGCCAGCTCACGGACTAGCGGGAGGCTCGGGGATACGCAGTATTTT
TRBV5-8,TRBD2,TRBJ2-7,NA,CASSLTGGRRFREQYF,TGTGCCAGCAGCTTAACGGGCGGGAGACGATTTCGGGAGCAGTACTTC
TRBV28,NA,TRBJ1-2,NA,CASSSVVSGYTF,TGTGCCAGCAGTTCGGTTGTGAGTGGCTACACCTTC
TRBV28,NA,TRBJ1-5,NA,CASRWGGRPQHF,TGTGCCAGCAGATGGGGGGGAAGGCCCCAGCATTTT
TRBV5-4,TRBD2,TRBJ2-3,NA,CASSSGGITDTQYF,TGTGCCAGCAGCTCGGGAGGGATCACAGATACGCAGTATTTT
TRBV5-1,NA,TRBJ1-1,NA,CASSLVEGGTEAFF,TGCGCCAGCAGCTTGGTGGAGGGTGGGACTGAAGCTTTCTTT
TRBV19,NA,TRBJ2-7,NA,CASRGGYEQYF,TGTGCCAGTAGAGGGGGGTACGAGCAGTACTTC
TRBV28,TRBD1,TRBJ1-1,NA,CASGLEGANTEAFF,TGTGCCAGCGGCCTCGAGGGGGCGAATACTGAAGCTTTCTTT
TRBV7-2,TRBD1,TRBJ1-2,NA,CASSLNRGDGYTF,TGTGCCAGCAGCTTAAACAGGGGGGACGGCTACACCTTC
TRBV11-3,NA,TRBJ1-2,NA,CASSPTDPYNYGYTF,TGTGCCAGCAGCCCGACTGACCCCTATAACTATGGCTACACCTTC
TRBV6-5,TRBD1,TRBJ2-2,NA,CASSPWTGKGELFF,TGTGCCAGCAGTCCCTGGACAGGGAAAGGGGAGCTGTTTTTT
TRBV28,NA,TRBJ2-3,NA,CASSRDFPQTDTQYF,TGTGCCAGCAGTCGGGACTTTCCGCAGACGGATACGCAGTATTTT
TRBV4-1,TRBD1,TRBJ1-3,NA,CASSQKGQSFSGNTIYF,TGCGCCAGCAGTCAAAAGGGACAGTCTTTCTCTGGAAACACCATATATTTT